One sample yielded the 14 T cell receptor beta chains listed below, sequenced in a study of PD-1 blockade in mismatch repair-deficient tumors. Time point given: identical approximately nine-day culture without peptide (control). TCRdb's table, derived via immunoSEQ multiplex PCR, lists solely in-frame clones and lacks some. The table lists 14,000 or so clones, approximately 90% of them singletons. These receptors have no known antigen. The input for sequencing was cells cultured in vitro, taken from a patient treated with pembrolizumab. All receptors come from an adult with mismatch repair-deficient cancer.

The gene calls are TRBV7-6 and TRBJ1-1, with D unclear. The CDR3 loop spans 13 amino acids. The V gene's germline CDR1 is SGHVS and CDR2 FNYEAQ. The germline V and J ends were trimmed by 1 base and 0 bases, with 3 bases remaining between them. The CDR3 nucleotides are TGTGCCAGCAGCTTAGAAGTGAACACTGAAGCTTTCTTT. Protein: CASSLEVNTEAFF. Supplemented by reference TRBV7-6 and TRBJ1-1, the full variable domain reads GAGVSQSPRYKVTKRGQDVALRCDPISGHVSLYWYRQALGQGPEFLTYFNYEAQQDKSGLPNDRFSAERPEGSISTLTIQRTEQRDSAMYRCASSLEVNTEAFFGQGTRLTVV.

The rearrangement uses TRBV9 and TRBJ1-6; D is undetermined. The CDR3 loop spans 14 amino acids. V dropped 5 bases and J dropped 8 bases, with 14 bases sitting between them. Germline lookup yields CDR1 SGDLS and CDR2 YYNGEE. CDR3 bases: TGTGCCAGCAGTTTATCGTCTCGGGATTCACCCCTCCACTTT. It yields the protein CASSLSSRDSPLHF.

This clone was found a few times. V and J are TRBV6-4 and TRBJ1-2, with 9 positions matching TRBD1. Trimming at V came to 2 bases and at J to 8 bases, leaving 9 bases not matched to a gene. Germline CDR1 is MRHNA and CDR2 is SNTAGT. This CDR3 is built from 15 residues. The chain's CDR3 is CASSDTGQGVRGYTF. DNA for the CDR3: TGTGCCAGCAGTGACACGGGACAGGGAGTTCGAGGCTACACCTTC.

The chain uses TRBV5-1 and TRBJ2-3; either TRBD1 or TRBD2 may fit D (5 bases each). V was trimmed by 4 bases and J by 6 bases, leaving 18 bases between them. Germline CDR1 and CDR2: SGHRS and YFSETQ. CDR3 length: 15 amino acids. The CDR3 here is CASSRTGREMDTQYF. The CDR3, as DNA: TGCGCCAGCAGCAGGACCGGCAGGGAGATGGATACGCAGTATTTT.

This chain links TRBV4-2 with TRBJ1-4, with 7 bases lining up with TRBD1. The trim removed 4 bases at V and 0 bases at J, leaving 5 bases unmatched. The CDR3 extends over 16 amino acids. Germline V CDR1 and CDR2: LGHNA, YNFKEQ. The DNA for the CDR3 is TGTGCCAGCAGCCCCATCGGGACAGCAACTAATGAAAAACTGTTTTTT. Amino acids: CASSPIGTATNEKLFF.

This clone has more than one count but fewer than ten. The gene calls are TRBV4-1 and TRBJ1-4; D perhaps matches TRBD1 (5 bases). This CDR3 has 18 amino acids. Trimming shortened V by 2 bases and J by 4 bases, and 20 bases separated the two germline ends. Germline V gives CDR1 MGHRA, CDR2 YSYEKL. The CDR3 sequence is CASSQNTGTGDFNEKLFF. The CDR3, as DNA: TGCGCCAGCAGCCAAAATACCGGGACCGGAGACTTTAATGAAAAACTGTTTTTT.

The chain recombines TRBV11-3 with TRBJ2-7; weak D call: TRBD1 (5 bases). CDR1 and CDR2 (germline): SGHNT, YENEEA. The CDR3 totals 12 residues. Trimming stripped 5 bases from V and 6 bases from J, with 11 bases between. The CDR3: CASSLTGTEQYF. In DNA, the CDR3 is TGTGCCAGCAGCCTTACAGGTACCGAGCAGTACTTC.

In DNA, the CDR3 is TGTGCCAGCAGTTTTGGTGTCGGGACTATGGGGCTAGCGGGAAACTACGAGCAGTACTTC. It yields the protein CASSFGVGTMGLAGNYEQYF. J is TRBJ2-7 and V is TRBV28, with 9 bases that match TRBD2. CDR3 length equals 20 residues. Germline CDR1 is MDHEN and CDR2 is SYDVKM. J was trimmed by 3 bases and V by 3 bases; bases with no gene match: 21. The full variable domain, its missing parts supplied by reference TRBV28 and TRBJ2-7, is DVKVTQSSRYLVKRTGEKVFLECVQDMDHENMFWYRQDPGLGLRLIYFSYDVKMKEKGDIPEGYSVSREKKERFSLILESASTNQTSMYLCASSFGVGTMGLAGNYEQYFGPGTRLTVT.

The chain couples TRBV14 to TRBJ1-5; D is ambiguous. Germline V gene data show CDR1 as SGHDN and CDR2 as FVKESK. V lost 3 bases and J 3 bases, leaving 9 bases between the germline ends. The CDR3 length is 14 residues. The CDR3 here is CASSQGGNNQPQHF. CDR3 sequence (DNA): TGTGCCAGCAGCCAGGGCGGTAACAATCAGCCCCAGCATTTT.

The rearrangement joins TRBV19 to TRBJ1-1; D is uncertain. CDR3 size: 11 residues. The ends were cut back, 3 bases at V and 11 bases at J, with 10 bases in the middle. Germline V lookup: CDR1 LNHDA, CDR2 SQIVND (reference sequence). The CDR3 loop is CASSIGGSAFF. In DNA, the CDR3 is TGTGCCAGTAGTATTGGAGGGTCCGCTTTCTTT.

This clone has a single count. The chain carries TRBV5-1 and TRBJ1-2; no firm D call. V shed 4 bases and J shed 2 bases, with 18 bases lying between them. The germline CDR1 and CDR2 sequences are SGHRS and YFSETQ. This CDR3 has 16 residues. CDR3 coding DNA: TGCGCCAGCAGCAGGAGACAAACCGCTATCAACTATGGCTACACCTTC. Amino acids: CASSRRQTAINYGYTF.

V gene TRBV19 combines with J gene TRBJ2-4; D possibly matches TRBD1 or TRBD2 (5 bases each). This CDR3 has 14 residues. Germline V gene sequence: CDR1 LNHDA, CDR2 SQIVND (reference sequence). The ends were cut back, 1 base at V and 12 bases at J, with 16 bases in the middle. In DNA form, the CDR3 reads TGTGCCAGTAGTATAGTCGGAGGTCTCGACAGTCAGTACTTC. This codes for CASSIVGGLDSQYF.

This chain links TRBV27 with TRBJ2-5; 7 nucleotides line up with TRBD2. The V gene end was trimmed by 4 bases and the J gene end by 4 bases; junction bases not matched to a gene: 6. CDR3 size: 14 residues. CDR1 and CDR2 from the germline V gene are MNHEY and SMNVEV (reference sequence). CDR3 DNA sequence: TGTGCCAGCAGTTCCACGGGACTAAGAGAGACCCAGTACTTC. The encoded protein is CASSSTGLRETQYF.

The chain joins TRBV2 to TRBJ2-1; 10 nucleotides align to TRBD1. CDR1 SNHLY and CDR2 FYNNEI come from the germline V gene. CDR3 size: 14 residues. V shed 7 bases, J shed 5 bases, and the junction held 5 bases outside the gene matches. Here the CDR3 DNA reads TGTGCCAGCATTCCCGGGACAGGGGACAATGAGCAGTTCTTC. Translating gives CASIPGTGDNEQFF.